The 16 T cell receptor beta chains in this list originate from one sample, sequenced in a study of T cell responses to AZD1222 COVID-19 vaccine. The data were produced by immunoSEQ multiplex PCR, yet TCRdb's version contains in-frame clones alone and is incomplete. The repertoire has about 150,000 clones, about 85% of them found once; the top ten carry approximately 7.2%. The sequencing here drew on peripheral blood, taken after recovery from COVID-19. These receptors all stem from an adult who had recovered from COVID-19.

The chain has TRBV15 and TRBJ1-5, with D possibly being TRBD1 (5 bases). This CDR3 is 15 amino acids long. Germline V lookup: CDR1 LNHNV, CDR2 YYDKDF (reference sequence). V was trimmed by 0 bases and J by 7 bases, leaving 13 bases between them. In nucleotides, the CDR3 is TGTGCCACCAGCAGAGATGTAAAGGGGTCGCAGCCCCAGCATTTT. Its protein product is CATSRDVKGSQPQHF. The entire variable domain, with the rest obtained from reference TRBV15 and TRBJ1-5, is as follows: DAMVIQNPRYQVTQFGKPVTLSCSQTLNHNVMYWYQQKSSQAPKLLFHYYDKDFNNEADTPDNFQSRRPNTSFCFLDIRSPGLGDTAMYLCATSRDVKGSQPQHFGDGTRLSIL.

This clone appeared once. The chain combines TRBV7-9 with TRBJ1-5, with TRBD1 matching 7 bases. Germline V CDR1 and CDR2: SEHNR, FQNEAQ (reference sequence). V dropped 4 bases and J dropped 0; count of bases not matched to a gene: 3. The CDR3 is made up of 15 amino acids. The CDR3: CASSSTGNSNQPQHF. The CDR3 DNA reads TGTGCCAGCAGCTCGACAGGGAATAGCAATCAGCCCCAGCATTTT.

V usage is TRBV12-3 or TRBV12-4 and J usage is TRBJ2-7, with 9 positions matching TRBD1. After removal of 3 bases from V and 6 bases from J, the junction contained 3 bases not matched to a gene. The CDR3 spans 13 residues. In DNA, the CDR3 is TGTGCCAGCAGTTTCATACAGGGGGCCGAGCAGTACTTC. Protein product: CASSFIQGAEQYF.

This rearrangement joins TRBV5-1 to TRBJ2-7, with D unresolved. The V end was cut by 4 bases, the J end by 2 bases, with 4 bases between. This CDR3 is built from 11 residues. CDR1 is SGHRS and CDR2 is YFSETQ in the germline V gene. CDR3 region: CASSTPYEQYF. In DNA, the CDR3 is TGCGCCAGCAGCACCCCCTACGAGCAGTACTTC.

The V and J genes are TRBV4-1 and TRBJ1-2; weak D call: TRBD1 (6 bases). V was shortened by 1 base and J by 5 bases, with 20 bases between the two germline ends. Germline V CDR1 and CDR2: MGHRA, YSYEKL. The CDR3 is 17 amino acids. The CDR3 loop is CASSQGGAGRSAYGYTF. The CDR3 bases are TGCGCCAGCAGCCAAGGGGGGGCAGGACGATCCGCTTATGGCTACACCTTC.

CDR3 protein: CASSGTVVGYTF. The DNA for the CDR3 is TGTGCCAGCAGTGGGACAGTGGTAGGCTACACCTTC. The rearrangement uses TRBV28 and TRBJ1-2, with 7 positions matching TRBD1. Germline CDR1 and CDR2: MDHEN and SYDVKM. Trimming took 5 bases from V and 8 from J; bases not matched to a gene: 5. The CDR3 runs 12 residues.

The chain recombines TRBV4-3 with TRBJ1-2, with a weak D call TRBD1 (5 bases). The CDR3 length is 15 residues. V lost 0 bases, J lost 2 bases, and 10 bases lay in between. In germline, CDR1 is LGHNA, CDR2 YSLEER. CDR3 nucleotide sequence: TGCGCCAGCAGCCAAGACCTTCAGGGCAACTATGGCTACACCTTC. This codes for CASSQDLQGNYGYTF.

The CDR3 sequence is CASSLSTKNYGYTF. CDR3 coding DNA: TGTGCCAGCAGCTTATCGACCAAAAACTATGGCTACACCTTC. This sequence joins TRBV7-8 and TRBJ1-2, with D hard to call. The CDR3 is 14 amino acids. Trimming took off 2 bases at V and 2 bases at J, with 9 bases between the two ends. CDR1 and CDR2 from the germline V gene are SGHVS and FQNEAQ. Looking up the rest from reference TRBV7-8 and TRBJ1-2 gives the full variable domain: GAGVSQSPRYKVAKRGQDVALRCDPISGHVSLFWYQQALGQGPEFLTYFQNEAQLDKSGLPSDRFFAERPEGSVSTLKIQRTQQEDSAVYLCASSLSTKNYGYTFGSGTRLTVV.

The gene calls are TRBV12-5 and TRBJ2-3; D is uncertain. The CDR3 is 13 residues long. Per germline, CDR1 LGHNT and CDR2 FRNRAP. V was pared by 3 bases and J by 0 bases, with 4 bases between. The CDR3 DNA follows: TGTGCTAGTGGTTTTGGCAGCACAGATACGCAGTATTTT. This codes for CASGFGSTDTQYF.

The genes are TRBV18 and TRBJ2-7; 7 bases agree with TRBD1. The CDR3 sequence is 12 residues long. After removal of 3 bases from V and 5 bases from J, the junction contained 1 base not matched to a gene. Germline-derived CDR1 and CDR2 are KGHSH and LQKENI. CDR3 loop: CASSPTGHEQYF. The CDR3, as DNA: TGTGCCAGCTCACCGACAGGGCACGAGCAGTACTTC.

This chain uses TRBV6-2 or TRBV6-3 with TRBJ2-1; 9 bases line up with TRBD2. V shed 4 bases, J shed 5 bases, and the junction held 15 bases outside the gene matches. The CDR3 totals 18 residues. The germline gives CDR1 MNHEY, CDR2 SVGEGT. The CDR3 coding sequence is TGTGCCAGCAGTTCCCCCGGCCTACTAGCGGGTGCTAACAATGAGCAGTTCTTC. This gives the protein CASSSPGLLAGANNEQFF.

The rearrangement joins TRBV5-5 to TRBJ2-3; TRBD1 matches 12 bases. V shed 2 bases, J shed 2 bases, and the junction held 3 bases outside the gene matches. The CDR3 length is 16 residues. The germline V gene has CDR1 SGHKS and CDR2 YYEKEE (reference sequence). CDR3 residues: CASSFGTGGDTDTQYF. The DNA for the CDR3 is TGTGCCAGCAGCTTCGGGACAGGGGGCGACACAGATACGCAGTATTTT.

The chain recombines TRBV28 with TRBJ1-2, with D unclear. There are 14 residues in the CDR3. Germline lookup yields CDR1 MDHEN and CDR2 SYDVKM. Deletions cut 5 bases from V and 5 bases from J, with 15 bases between. The CDR3 reads CASSALARFYGYTF. As DNA, the CDR3 is TGTGCCAGCAGTGCTCTAGCCAGGTTTTATGGCTACACCTTC.

The CDR3 spells CATGAGGGYGYTF. The DNA of the CDR3 is TGTGCCACGGGAGCGGGGGGCGGCTATGGCTACACCTTC. The chain carries TRBV28 and TRBJ1-2; weak D call: TRBD1 (6 bases). The V end lost 10 bases, the J end lost 4 bases, and 16 bases lay between the germline ends. Per the germline V gene, CDR1 is MDHEN and CDR2 is SYDVKM. The CDR3 has 13 amino acids.

The chain recombines TRBV6-5 with TRBJ1-1; D call uncertain. Germline CDR1 MNHEY, CDR2 SVGAGI. The CDR3 extends over 15 amino acids. Trimming removed 0 bases at V and 1 base at J, with 9 bases between. The CDR3 loop reads CASSYSGGGNTEAFF. As DNA, the CDR3 is TGTGCCAGCAGTTACTCGGGAGGAGGGAACACTGAAGCTTTCTTT.

This clone came up a few times. The chain uses TRBV23-1 and TRBJ1-1, with D hard to call. TRBV23-1 is an ORF; its function is uncertain. This CDR3 spans 16 amino acids. The V end lost 8 bases, the J end lost 0 bases, and 19 bases lay between the germline ends. The CDR3 DNA sequence: TGCGCCAGCTTCGTCGATACCGTAGGAATGAACACTGAAGCTTTCTTT. Translating it yields CASFVDTVGMNTEAFF.